Described below is a single TCR beta chain sequence and its context. What it binds is unknown. The sequence runs out 3 residues before the end of the CDR3; the remainder is reconstructed from the germline J gene. These data belong to a study of T cells in women clearing cervical HPV infection. Across the study: Blood came at first lesion visit for cases, post-clearance for controls. Notes on the study in general: CIN3+ cases had significantly higher TCR repertoire richness than controls, but evenness did not differ. Combining TCR richness with V gene abundances gave approximately 0.8 AUC.

The V gene's germline CDR1 is DFQATT and CDR2 SNEGSKA (reference sequence). This CDR3 spans 14 amino acids. Measured with immunoSEQ multiplex PCR; TCRdb has only the in-frame clones, and not every one. This table lists roughly 22,000 clones. This chain links TRBV20-1 with TRBJ1-2, with 7 bases fitting TRBD1. This sequence was found in a woman aged 18 to 75 with a cervical HPV16 infection that either progressed to CIN3+ or cleared (not recorded which). The sequenced material came from blood buffy coat. CDR3 DNA, as far as it was read: TGCAGTGCTAGCCCAGGTTGGGACAGCCCAGGC. This gives the protein CSASPGWDSPG. The whole CDR3 sequence is CSASPGWDSPGYTF.